This T cell receptor beta chain appears in the sequencing data of a study of blood T cell repertoires in COVID-19. Study-level background: Specimens from acute and convalescent COVID-19 originated in the United States, Italy and Spain. In each case, the material was cDNA or gDNA derived from T cells, B-cell-depleted T cells, or PBMCs.

CDR3 size: 16 residues. The germline CDR1 and CDR2 sequences are MDHEN and SYDVKM. V lost 2 bases, J lost 0 bases, and 11 bases lay in between. In the authors' workflow: Amplification of reference gene primers provided the estimated nucleated cell counts. The table came from immunoSEQ multiplex PCR; TCRdb's copy has only in-frame clones and leaves some out. V and J calls and clone size are as listed in that table; D and trimming were resolved from the DNA. The sample comprises 150,000 to 200,000 clones, approximately 90% of which are singletons, and 5.5% to 7% rests with the top ten. The sequence was obtained from a man aged 35 to 55 with active or convalescent COVID-19. The chain is built from TRBV28 and TRBJ1-3; possibly TRBD1 for D (5 bases). Source material: peripheral blood. The CDR3 region is CASSLEVGASGNTIYF. In DNA, the CDR3 is TGTGCCAGCAGTTTAGAGGTAGGGGCCTCTGGAAACACCATATATTTT.